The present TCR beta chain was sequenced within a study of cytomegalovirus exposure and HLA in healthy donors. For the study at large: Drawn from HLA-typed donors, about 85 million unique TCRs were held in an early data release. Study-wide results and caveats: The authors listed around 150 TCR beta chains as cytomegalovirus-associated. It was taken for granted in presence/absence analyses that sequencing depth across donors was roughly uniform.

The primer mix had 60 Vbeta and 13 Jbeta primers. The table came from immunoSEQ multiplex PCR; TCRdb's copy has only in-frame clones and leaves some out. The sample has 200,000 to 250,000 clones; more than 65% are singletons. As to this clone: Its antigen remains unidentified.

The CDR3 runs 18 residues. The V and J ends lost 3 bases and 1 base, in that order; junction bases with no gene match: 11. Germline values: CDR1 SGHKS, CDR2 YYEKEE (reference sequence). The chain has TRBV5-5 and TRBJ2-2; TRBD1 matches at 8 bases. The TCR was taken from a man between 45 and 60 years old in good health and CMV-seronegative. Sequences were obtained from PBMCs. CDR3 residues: CASSSRGAGGLNTGELFF. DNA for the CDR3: TGTGCCAGCAGCTCGCGAGGGGCAGGGGGCTTGAACACCGGGGAGCTGTTTTTT.